Here is one T cell receptor (beta chain) with its context. The entry originates in a study of CD8+CD57+ T cells in acquired aplastic anemia. The use of genomic DNA as template underpinned the TCR beta VDJ and CDR3 profiling. TCRdb used MiXCR to reprocess the reads, holding one entry per CDR3 protein. In the table there are over 150,000 distinct CDR3 sequences, over 70% of which are singletons. Individuals selected for sequencing had exhibited CD8+CD57+ cell expansion on flow cytometry. The TCR was taken from a human donor with aplastic anemia. What was sequenced was sorted CD4+, CD8+, or CD8+CD57+ T cells (not recorded which) from PBMCs.

The chain's CDR3 is CASNDRGRGRSQHF. The CDR3 bases are TGTGCCAGTAATGACAGGGGCCGCGGGCGGTCCCAGCATTTT. V usage is TRBV7-2 and J usage is TRBJ1-5; 8 bases map to TRBD1. This CDR3 is 14 amino acids long. V was clipped by 9 bases and J by 11 bases; unmatched bases: 15. Germline assignment: CDR1 SGHTA and CDR2 FQGNSA.